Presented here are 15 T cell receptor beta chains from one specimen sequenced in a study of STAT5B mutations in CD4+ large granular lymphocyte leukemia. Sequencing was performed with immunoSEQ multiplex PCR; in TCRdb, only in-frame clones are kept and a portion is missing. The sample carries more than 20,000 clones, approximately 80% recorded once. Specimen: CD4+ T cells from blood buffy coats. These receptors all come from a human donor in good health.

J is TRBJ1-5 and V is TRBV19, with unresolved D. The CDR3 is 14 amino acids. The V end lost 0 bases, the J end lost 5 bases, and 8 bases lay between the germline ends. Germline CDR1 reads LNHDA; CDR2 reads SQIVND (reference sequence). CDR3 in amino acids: CASSIDGSYQPQHF. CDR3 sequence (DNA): TGTGCCAGTAGTATAGATGGTAGTTATCAGCCCCAGCATTTT.

This CDR3 is CASVGRGYTEAFF. In DNA, the CDR3 is TGTGCCAGCGTCGGCAGGGGGTATACTGAAGCTTTCTTT. The V gene is TRBV27, the J gene TRBJ1-1, with 7 bases lining up with TRBD1. Per the germline V gene, CDR1 is MNHEY and CDR2 is SMNVEV (reference sequence). The CDR3 extends over 13 amino acids. With 8 bases clipped from V and 5 bases from J, the junction kept 8 bases outside the gene matches.

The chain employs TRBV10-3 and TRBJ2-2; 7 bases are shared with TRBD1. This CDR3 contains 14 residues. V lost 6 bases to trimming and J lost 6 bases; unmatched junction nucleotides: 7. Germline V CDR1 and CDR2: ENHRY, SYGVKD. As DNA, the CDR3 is TGTGCCATCAGGGGGGACAGTGGTGCCGGGGAGCTGTTTTTT. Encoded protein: CAIRGDSGAGELFF.

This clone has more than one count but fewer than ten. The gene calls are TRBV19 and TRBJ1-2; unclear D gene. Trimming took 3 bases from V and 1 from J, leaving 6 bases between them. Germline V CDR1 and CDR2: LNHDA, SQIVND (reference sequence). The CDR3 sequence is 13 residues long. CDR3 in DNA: TGTGCCAGTAGTATGCAGATTAACTATGGCTACACCTTC. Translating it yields CASSMQINYGYTF.

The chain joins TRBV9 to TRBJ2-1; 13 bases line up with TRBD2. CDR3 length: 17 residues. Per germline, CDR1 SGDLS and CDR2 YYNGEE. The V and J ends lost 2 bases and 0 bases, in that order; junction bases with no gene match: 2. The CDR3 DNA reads TGTGCCAGCAGCGTCGGACTAGCGGGAGCCTCCTACAATGAGCAGTTCTTC. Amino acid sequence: CASSVGLAGASYNEQFF.

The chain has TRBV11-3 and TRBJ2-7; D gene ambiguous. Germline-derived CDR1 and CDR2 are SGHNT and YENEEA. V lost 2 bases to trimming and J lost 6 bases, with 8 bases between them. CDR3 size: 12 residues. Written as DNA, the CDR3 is TGTGCCAGCAGCTTATCTCCAGCCGAGCAGTACTTC. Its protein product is CASSLSPAEQYF.

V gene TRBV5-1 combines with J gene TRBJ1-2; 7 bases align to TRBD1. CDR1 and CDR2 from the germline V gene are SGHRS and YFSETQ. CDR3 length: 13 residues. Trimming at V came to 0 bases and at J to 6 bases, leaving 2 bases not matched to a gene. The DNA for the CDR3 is TGCGCCAGCAGCTTGGCCGGACAGGATGGCTACACCTTC. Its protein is CASSLAGQDGYTF. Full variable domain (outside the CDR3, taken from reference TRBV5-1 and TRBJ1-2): KAGVTQTPRYLIKTRGQQVTLSCSPISGHRSVSWYQQTPGQGLQFLFEYFSETQRNKGNFPGRFSGRQFSNSRSEMNVSTLELGDSALYLCASSLAGQDGYTFGSGTRLTVV.

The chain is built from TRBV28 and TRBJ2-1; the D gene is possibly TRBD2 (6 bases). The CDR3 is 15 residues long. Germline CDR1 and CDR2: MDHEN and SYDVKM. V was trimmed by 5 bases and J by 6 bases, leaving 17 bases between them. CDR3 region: CASSQGGRLSNEQFF. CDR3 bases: TGTGCCAGCAGTCAAGGAGGGCGGCTAAGCAATGAGCAGTTCTTC.

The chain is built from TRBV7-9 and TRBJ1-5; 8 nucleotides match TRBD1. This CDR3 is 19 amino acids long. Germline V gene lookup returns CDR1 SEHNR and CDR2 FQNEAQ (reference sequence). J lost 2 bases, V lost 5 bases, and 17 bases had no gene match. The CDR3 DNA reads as TGTGCCAGCAGCCGCGAAGACAGGGGTTTGCGGGACGGCAATCAGCCCCAGCATTTT. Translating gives CASSREDRGLRDGNQPQHF.

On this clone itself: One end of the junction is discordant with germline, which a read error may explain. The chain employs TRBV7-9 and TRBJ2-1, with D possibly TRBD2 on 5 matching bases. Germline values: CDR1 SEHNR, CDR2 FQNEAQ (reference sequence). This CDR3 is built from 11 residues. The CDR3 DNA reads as TGTGCCAGCAGCTTAAGCCTAGCCTGGATCTTC. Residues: CASSLSLAWIF. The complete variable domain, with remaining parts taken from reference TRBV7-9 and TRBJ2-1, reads DTGVSQNPRHKITKRGQNVTFRCDPISEHNRLYWYRQTLGQGPEFLTYFQNEAQLEKSRLLSDRFSAERPKGSFSTLEIQRTEQGDSAMYLCASSLSLAWIFGPGTRLTVL.

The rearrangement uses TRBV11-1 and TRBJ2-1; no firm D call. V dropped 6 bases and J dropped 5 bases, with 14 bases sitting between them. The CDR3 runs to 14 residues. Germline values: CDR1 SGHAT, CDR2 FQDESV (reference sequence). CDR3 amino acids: CASSPKTRNNEQFF. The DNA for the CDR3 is TGTGCCAGCAGTCCAAAGACGCGGAACAATGAGCAGTTCTTC.

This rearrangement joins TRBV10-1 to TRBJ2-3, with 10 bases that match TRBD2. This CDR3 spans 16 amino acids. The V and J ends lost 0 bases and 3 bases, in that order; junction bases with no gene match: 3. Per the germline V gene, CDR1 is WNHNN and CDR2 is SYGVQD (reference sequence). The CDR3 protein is CASSESGLANTDTQYF. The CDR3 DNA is TGCGCCAGCAGTGAGTCGGGACTAGCGAATACAGATACGCAGTATTTT.

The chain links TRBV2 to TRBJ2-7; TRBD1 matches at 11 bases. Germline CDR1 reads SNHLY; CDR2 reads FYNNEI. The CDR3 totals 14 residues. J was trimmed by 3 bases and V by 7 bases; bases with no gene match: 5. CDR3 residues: CASTPGTGGYEQYF. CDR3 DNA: TGTGCCAGCACCCCTGGGACAGGGGGCTACGAGCAGTACTTC.

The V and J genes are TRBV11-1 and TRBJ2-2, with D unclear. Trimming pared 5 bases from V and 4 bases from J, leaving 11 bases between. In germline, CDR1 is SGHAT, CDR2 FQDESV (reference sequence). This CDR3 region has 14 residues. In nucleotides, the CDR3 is TGTGCCAGCAGCCCCCACCTGGCCACCGGGGAGCTGTTTTTT. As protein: CASSPHLATGELFF.

CDR3 loop: CASSYLAGIPDTQYF. The CDR3 nucleotides read TGTGCCAGCAGTTACCTAGCGGGAATCCCAGATACGCAGTATTTT. The J gene is TRBJ2-3, the V gene TRBV6-5; TRBD2 matches 9 bases. CDR3 length: 15 amino acids. Germline loops: CDR1 MNHEY, CDR2 SVGAGI. Losses at the gene ends were 2 bases for V and 4 bases for J; bases not matched to a gene: 4.